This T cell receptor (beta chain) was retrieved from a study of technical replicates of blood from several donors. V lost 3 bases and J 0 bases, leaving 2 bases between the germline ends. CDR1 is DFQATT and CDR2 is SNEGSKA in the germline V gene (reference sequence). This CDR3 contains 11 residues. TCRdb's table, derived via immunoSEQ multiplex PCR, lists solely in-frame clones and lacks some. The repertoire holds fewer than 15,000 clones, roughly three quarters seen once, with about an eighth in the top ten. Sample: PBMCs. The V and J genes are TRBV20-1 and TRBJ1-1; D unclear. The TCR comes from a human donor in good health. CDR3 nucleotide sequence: TGCAGTGCTAGCATGAACACTGAAGCTTTCTTT. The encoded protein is CSASMNTEAFF.